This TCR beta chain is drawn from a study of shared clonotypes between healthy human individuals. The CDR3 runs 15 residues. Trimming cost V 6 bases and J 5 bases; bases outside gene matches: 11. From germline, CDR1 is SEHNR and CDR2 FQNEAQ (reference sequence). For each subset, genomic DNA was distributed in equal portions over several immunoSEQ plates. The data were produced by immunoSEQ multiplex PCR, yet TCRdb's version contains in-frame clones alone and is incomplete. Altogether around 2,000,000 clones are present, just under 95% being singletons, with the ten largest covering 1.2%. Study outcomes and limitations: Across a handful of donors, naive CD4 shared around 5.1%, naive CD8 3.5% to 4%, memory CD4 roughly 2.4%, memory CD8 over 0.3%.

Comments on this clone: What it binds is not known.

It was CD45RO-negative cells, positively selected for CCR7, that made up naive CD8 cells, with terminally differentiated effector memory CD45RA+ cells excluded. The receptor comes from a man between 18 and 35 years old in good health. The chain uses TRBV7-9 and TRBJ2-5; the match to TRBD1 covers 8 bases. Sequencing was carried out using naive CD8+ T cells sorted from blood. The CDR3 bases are TGTGCCAGCAGTTCTGTTCAGGGGGCCGGGGAGACCCAGTACTTC. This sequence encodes CASSSVQGAGETQYF.